A single T cell receptor (beta chain) is shown here with its context. What it recognizes is unknown. The sample comes from a study of cytomegalovirus exposure and HLA in healthy donors. The PCR had 60 Vbeta and 13 Jbeta primers. Sequencing used immunoSEQ multiplex PCR; TCRdb keeps in-frame clones, though not all of them. The sample's table shows roughly 110,000 clones. Study-wide results and caveats: Associated with cytomegalovirus, according to the listing, were about 160 TCR beta chains. Presence/absence analyses treated sequencing depth as roughly uniform across donors. Follow-up analysis seemed to connect common viral pathogens with several of the most significant clusters identified.

V shed 4 bases, J shed 4 bases, and the junction held 4 bases outside the gene matches. The CDR3 has 14 amino acids. CDR1 and CDR2 from the germline V gene are SGHRS and YFSETQ. This clonotype originated in a man younger than 40 in good health and CMV-seronegative. The chain has TRBV5-1 and TRBJ1-3, with TRBD1 matching 8 bases. The sequencing sample was made of PBMCs. This CDR3 reads CASSPTGVGNTIYF. DNA for the CDR3: TGCGCCAGCAGCCCGACAGGGGTCGGAAACACCATATATTTT.